In its sample, the clone carrying this T cell receptor (beta chain) was seen many times. Its antigen is as yet unknown. This entry is derived from a study of human T cells and chemical hapten exposure. Study overall: The study sensitized with 2% DPC on a 2 cm by 2 cm patch of upper inner arm skin.

Time point denoted: patch test 1, 2 weeks after DPC sensitization. Described treatment: therapeutic diphenylcyclopropenone sensitization with weekly scalp DPC. Points from the study as a whole: It was expanded TCRs that formed significantly more large CDR3 similarity clusters than controls did. The study found that DPC sensitization did not change TCRs above 1 in 1000 frequency.

Germline CDR1 GTSNPN, CDR2 SVGIG (reference sequence). The CDR3 totals 14 residues. Trimming left V 1 base short and J 0 bases short, with 7 bases between. Each CDR3 protein gets one entry after TCRdb re-called the RACE reads with MiXCR. The table lists tens of thousands of distinct CDR3 sequences, around 9.5% of them singletons, with approximately 3% in the top ten. Sequencing used whole blood, obtained in connection with sensitization to the hapten diphenylcyclopropenone (DPC). This rearrangement joins TRBV30 to TRBJ1-5; no clear D. The sequence came from a woman aged 40-49 years with alopecia areata. Some clones in this sample may be carry-over from other donors' samples. The CDR3 region is CAWSGHFSNQPQHF. The CDR3 region has the DNA TGTGCCTGGAGTGGGCATTTTAGCAATCAGCCCCAGCATTTT.